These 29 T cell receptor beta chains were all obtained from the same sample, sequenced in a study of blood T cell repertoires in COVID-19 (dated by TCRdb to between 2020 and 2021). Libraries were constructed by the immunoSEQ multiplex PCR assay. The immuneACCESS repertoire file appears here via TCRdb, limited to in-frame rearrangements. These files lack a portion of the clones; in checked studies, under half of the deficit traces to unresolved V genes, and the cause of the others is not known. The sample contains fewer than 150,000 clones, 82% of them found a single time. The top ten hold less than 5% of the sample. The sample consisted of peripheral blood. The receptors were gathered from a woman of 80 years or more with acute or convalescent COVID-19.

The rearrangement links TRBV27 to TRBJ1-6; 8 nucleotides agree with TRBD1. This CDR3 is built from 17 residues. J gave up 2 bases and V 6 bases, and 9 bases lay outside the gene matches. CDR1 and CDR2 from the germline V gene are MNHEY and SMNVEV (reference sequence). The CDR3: CASRQTGGVPYNSPLHF. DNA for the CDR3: TGTGCCAGCAGGCAAACAGGGGGTGTACCCTATAATTCACCCCTCCACTTT.

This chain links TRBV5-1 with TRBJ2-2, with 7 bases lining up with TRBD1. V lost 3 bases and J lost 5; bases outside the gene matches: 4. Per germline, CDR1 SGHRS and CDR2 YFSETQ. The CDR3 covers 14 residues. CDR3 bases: TGCGCCAGCAGCTCGACAGGGCATACCGGGGAGCTGTTTTTT. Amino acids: CASSSTGHTGELFF.

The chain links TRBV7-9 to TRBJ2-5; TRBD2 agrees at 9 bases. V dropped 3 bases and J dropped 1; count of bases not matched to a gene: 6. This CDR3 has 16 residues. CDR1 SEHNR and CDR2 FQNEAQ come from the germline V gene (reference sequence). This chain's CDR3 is CASSFGLAGVQETQYF. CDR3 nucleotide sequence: TGTGCCAGCAGCTTTGGATTAGCGGGAGTCCAAGAGACCCAGTACTTC.

The CDR3 DNA follows: TGCGCCAGCAGTGAACTAGCGGGGGGAGATACGCAGTATTTT. Translation: CASSELAGGDTQYF. This chain joins TRBV10-2 and TRBJ2-3; 12 nucleotides match TRBD2. J was trimmed by 5 bases and V by 3 bases; bases with no gene match: 0. This CDR3 has 14 residues. Germline V lookup: CDR1 WSHSY, CDR2 SAAADI.

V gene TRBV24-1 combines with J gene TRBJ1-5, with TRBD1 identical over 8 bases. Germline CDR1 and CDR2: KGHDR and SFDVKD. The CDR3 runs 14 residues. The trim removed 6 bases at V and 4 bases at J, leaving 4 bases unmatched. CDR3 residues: CATSKTGGNQPQHF. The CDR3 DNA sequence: TGTGCCACCAGTAAAACAGGGGGTAATCAGCCCCAGCATTTT.

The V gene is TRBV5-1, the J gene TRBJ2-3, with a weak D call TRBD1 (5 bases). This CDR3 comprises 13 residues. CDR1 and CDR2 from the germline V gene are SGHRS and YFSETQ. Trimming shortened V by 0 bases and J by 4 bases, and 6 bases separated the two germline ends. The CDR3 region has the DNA TGCGCCAGCAGCTTGGGACAGTCAGATACGCAGTATTTT. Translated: CASSLGQSDTQYF. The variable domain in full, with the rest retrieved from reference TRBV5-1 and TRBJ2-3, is KAGVTQTPRYLIKTRGQQVTLSCSPISGHRSVSWYQQTPGQGLQFLFEYFSETQRNKGNFPGRFSGRQFSNSRSEMNVSTLELGDSALYLCASSLGQSDTQYFGPGTRLTVL.

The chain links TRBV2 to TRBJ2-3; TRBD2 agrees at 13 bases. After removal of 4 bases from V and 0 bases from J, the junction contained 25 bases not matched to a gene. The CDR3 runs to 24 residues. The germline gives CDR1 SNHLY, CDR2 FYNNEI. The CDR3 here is CASSAPGPGLAGQQDFTSTDTQYF. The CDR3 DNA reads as TGTGCCAGCAGTGCCCCCGGCCCGGGACTAGCGGGGCAACAAGACTTTACTAGCACAGATACGCAGTATTTT.

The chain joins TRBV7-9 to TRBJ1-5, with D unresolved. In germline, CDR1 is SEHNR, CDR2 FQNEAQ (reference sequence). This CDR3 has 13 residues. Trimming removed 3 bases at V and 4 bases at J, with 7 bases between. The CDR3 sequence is CASSFGKNQPQHF. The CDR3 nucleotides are TGTGCCAGCAGCTTCGGGAAAAATCAGCCCCAGCATTTT.

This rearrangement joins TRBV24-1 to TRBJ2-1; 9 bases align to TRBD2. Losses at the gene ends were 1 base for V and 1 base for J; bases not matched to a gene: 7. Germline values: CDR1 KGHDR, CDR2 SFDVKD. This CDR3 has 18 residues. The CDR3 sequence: CATSDFGSGSHSYNEQFF. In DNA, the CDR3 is TGTGCCACCAGTGATTTCGGTAGCGGGAGCCATTCCTACAATGAGCAGTTCTTC.

The CDR3 protein is CASSPGTNSYEQYF. CDR3 sequence (DNA): TGTGCCAGCTCACCAGGGACAAACTCCTACGAGCAGTACTTC. This rearrangement joins TRBV18 to TRBJ2-7, with D possibly TRBD1 on 6 matching bases. V was pared by 2 bases and J by 0 bases, with 8 bases between. Germline V gene lookup returns CDR1 KGHSH and CDR2 LQKENI. The length of the CDR3 is 14 residues.

The CDR3 bases are TGTGCCAGCTCACCGGACAGGGAAGTAACTGAAGCTTTCTTT. Protein: CASSPDREVTEAFF. The chain couples TRBV18 to TRBJ1-1, with TRBD1 matching over 8 bases. The CDR3 runs to 14 residues. The trim removed 3 bases at V and 5 bases at J, leaving 5 bases unmatched. Germline V CDR1 and CDR2: KGHSH, LQKENI.

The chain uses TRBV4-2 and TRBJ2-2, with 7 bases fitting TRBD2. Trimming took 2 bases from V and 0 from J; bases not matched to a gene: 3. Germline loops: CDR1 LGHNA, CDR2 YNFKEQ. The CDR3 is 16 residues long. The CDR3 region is CASSQSTSANTGELFF. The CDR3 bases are TGTGCCAGCAGCCAATCAACTAGCGCGAACACCGGGGAGCTGTTTTTT.

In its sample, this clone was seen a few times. The CDR3 spells CASTSTDRGEKLFF. The CDR3, as DNA: TGTGCCAGCACCTCGACCGACAGGGGCGAAAAACTGTTTTTT. The chain is built from TRBV9 and TRBJ1-4; the match to TRBD1 covers 8 bases. V trimming: 6 bases; J trimming: 8 bases; junction bases outside the gene matches: 9. Germline V lookup: CDR1 SGDLS, CDR2 YYNGEE. This CDR3 region has 14 residues.

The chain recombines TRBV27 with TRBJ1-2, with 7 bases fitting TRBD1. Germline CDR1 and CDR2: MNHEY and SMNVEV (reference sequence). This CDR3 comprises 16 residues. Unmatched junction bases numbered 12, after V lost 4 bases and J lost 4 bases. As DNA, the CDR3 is TGTGCCAGCAGTTCCGTCCGGGACAGAGCTCTCTATGGCTACACCTTC. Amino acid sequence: CASSSVRDRALYGYTF.

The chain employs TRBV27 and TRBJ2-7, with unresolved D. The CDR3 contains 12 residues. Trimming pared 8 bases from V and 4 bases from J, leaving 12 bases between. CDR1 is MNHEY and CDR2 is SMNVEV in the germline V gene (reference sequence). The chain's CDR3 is CASQNLGYEQYF. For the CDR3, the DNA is TGTGCCAGCCAAAATCTAGGATACGAGCAGTACTTC.

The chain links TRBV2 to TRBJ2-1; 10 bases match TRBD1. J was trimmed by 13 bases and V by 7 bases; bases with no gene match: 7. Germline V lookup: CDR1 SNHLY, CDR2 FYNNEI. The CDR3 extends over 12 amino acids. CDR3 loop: CASNPTGGAQFF. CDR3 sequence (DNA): TGTGCCAGCAATCCGACAGGGGGCGCACAGTTCTTC.

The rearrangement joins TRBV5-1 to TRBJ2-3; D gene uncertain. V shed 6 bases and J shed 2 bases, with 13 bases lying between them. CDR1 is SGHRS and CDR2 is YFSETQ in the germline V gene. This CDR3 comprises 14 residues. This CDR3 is CASTWRSDTDTQYF. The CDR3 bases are TGCGCCAGCACATGGCGGAGTGACACAGATACGCAGTATTTT.

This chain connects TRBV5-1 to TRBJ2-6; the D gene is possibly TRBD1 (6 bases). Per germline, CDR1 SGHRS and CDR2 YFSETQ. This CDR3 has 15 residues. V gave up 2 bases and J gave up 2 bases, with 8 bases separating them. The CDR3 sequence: CASSFRQAGANVLTF. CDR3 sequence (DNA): TGCGCCAGCAGCTTTCGACAGGCTGGGGCCAACGTCCTGACTTTC.

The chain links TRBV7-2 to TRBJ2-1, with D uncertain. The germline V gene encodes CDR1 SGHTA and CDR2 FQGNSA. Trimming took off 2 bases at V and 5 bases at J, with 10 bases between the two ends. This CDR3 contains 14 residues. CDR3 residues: CASSLNVPNNEQFF. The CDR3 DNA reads TGTGCCAGCAGCTTAAACGTGCCTAACAATGAGCAGTTCTTC.

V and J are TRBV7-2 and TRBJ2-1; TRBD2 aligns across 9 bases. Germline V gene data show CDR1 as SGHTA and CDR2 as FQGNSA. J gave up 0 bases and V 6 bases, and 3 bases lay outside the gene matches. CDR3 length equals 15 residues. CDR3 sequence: CASRRSGGSYNEQFF. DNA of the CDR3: TGTGCCAGCAGACGTAGCGGGGGCTCCTACAATGAGCAGTTCTTC.

The CDR3 region has the DNA TGTGCCAGTAGTATTACAGGGAGAGGGGGCTACACCTTC. The encoded protein is CASSITGRGGYTF. The chain uses TRBV19 and TRBJ1-2, with a tentative D call TRBD1 (6 bases). V gave up 3 bases and J gave up 8 bases, with 13 bases separating them. There are 13 residues in the CDR3. Germline V CDR1 and CDR2: LNHDA, SQIVND (reference sequence).

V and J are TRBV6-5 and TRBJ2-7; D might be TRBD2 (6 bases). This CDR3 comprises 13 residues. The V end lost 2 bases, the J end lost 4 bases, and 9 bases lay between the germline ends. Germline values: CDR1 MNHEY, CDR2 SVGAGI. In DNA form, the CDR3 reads TGTGCCAGCAGTTACATTGGGGGGTACGAGCAGTACTTC. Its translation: CASSYIGGYEQYF.

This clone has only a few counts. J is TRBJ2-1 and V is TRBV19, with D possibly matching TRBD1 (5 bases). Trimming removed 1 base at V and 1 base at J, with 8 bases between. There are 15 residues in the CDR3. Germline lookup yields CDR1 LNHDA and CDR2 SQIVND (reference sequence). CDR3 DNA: TGTGCCAGTAGTATAGTCCCAGGGTCCTACAATGAGCAGTTCTTC. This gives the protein CASSIVPGSYNEQFF.

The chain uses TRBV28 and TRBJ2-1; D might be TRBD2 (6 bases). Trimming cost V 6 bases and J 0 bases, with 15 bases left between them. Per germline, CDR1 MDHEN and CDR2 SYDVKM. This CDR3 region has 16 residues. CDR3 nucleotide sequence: TGTGCCAGCAGCCCATGGCGCGGGACCTCCTACAATGAGCAGTTCTTC. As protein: CASSPWRGTSYNEQFF. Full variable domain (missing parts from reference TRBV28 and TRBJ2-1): DVKVTQSSRYLVKRTGEKVFLECVQDMDHENMFWYRQDPGLGLRLIYFSYDVKMKEKGDIPEGYSVSREKKERFSLILESASTNQTSMYLCASSPWRGTSYNEQFFGPGTRLTVL.

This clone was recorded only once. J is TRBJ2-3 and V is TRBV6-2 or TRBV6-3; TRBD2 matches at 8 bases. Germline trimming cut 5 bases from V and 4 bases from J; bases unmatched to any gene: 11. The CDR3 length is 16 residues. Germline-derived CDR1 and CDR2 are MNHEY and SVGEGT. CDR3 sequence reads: CASSTTQTGGADTQYF. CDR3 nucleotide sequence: TGTGCCAGCAGTACAACCCAAACGGGAGGGGCAGATACGCAGTATTTT.

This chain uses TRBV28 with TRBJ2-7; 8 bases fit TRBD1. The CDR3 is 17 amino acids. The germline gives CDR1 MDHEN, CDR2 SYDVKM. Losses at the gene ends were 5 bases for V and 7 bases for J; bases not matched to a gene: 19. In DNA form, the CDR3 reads TGTGCCAGCAGTCAACCCGGACAGGGACATCGGGGTCGAGAGCAGTACTTC. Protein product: CASSQPGQGHRGREQYF.

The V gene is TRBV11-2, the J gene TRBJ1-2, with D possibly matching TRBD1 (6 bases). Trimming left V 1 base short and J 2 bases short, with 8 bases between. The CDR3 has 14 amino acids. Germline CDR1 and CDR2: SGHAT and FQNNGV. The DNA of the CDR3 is TGTGCCAGCAGCTTAGTAACAGGGAACTATGGCTACACCTTC. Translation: CASSLVTGNYGYTF.

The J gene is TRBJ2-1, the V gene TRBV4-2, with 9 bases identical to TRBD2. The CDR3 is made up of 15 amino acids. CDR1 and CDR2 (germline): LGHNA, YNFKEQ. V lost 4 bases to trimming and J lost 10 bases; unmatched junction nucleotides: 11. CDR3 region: CASSRDAGGPGEQFF. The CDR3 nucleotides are TGTGCCAGCAGCCGCGACGCGGGGGGGCCAGGCGAGCAGTTCTTC.

CDR3: CARETGYEGYTF. The CDR3 DNA follows: TGTGCCAGAGAGACAGGGTATGAAGGCTACACCTTC. J is TRBJ1-2 and V is TRBV2, with TRBD1 matching over 7 bases. Trimming cost V 9 bases and J 8 bases; bases outside gene matches: 9. The CDR3 spans 12 residues. Germline assignment: CDR1 SNHLY and CDR2 FYNNEI.